Listed below are T cell receptor beta chains from one sample, sequenced in a study of blood T cell repertoires in COVID-19. The data were produced by immunoSEQ multiplex PCR, yet TCRdb's version contains in-frame clones alone and is incomplete. The sample holds around 140,000 clones; 88% are singletons and the top ten take around a tenth. Sequencing was carried out using peripheral blood. These receptors originate from a man aged 45-65 years with acute or convalescent COVID-19. CDR3s include the opening cysteine and the closing phenylalanine or tryptophan. The order of the fields is J gene, D gene, V gene, clone size, CDR3 protein, CDR3 DNA. A D gene is named only where the DNA matches it firmly. Some rows mark clone size as missing; the rest say once, few, many or name a class of expanded clone.

j_call: TRBJ1-4; d_call: TRBD1; v_call: TRBV24-1; clone_size: -; cdr3_aa: CATRGQVGEKLFF; cdr3_nt: TGTGCCACCAGGGGACAGGTCGGGGAAAAACTGTTTTTT
j_call: TRBJ2-7; d_call: TRBD1; v_call: TRBV2; clone_size: -; cdr3_aa: CASSEQGVSYEQYF; cdr3_nt: TGTGCCAGCAGTGAACAGGGGGTTTCCTACGAGCAGTACTTC
j_call: TRBJ2-1; d_call: -; v_call: TRBV28; clone_size: -; cdr3_aa: CASSLVTGPYNEQFF; cdr3_nt: TGTGCCAGCAGTTTAGTGACAGGACCCTACAATGAGCAGTTCTTC
j_call: TRBJ2-1; d_call: TRBD2; v_call: TRBV5-4; clone_size: -; cdr3_aa: CASSLRGGGYNEQFF; cdr3_nt: TGTGCCAGCAGCTTGCGGGGGGGCGGGTACAATGAGCAGTTCTTC
j_call: TRBJ2-3; d_call: -; v_call: TRBV5-1; clone_size: -; cdr3_aa: CASSLGAGSTDTQYF; cdr3_nt: TGCGCCAGCAGCTTGGGGGCCGGCAGCACAGATACGCAGTATTTT
j_call: TRBJ1-5; d_call: TRBD1; v_call: TRBV15; clone_size: -; cdr3_aa: CATSTGTGFQPQHF; cdr3_nt: TGTGCCACCAGCACCGGGACAGGGTTTCAGCCCCAGCATTTT
j_call: TRBJ1-5; d_call: -; v_call: TRBV11-3; clone_size: -; cdr3_aa: CASSFEYWVAVQPQHF; cdr3_nt: TGTGCCAGCAGCTTCGAATATTGGGTAGCCGTTCAGCCCCAGCATTTT
j_call: TRBJ2-2; d_call: -; v_call: TRBV18; clone_size: -; cdr3_aa: CASSPRESTGELFF; cdr3_nt: TGTGCCAGCTCACCTCGGGAGAGTACCGGGGAGCTGTTTTTT
j_call: TRBJ1-4; d_call: TRBD1; v_call: TRBV2; clone_size: -; cdr3_aa: CASNHRGGINEKLFF; cdr3_nt: TGTGCCAGCAACCACAGGGGCGGAATTAATGAAAAACTGTTTTTT
j_call: TRBJ2-3; d_call: -; v_call: TRBV27; clone_size: -; cdr3_aa: CASSPRGYTDTQYF; cdr3_nt: TGTGCCAGCAGTCCCCGGGGATACACAGATACGCAGTATTTT
j_call: TRBJ1-5; d_call: -; v_call: TRBV14; clone_size: -; cdr3_aa: CASSLLGRQPRLYSNQPQHF; cdr3_nt: TGTGCCAGCAGCCTCTTGGGTCGGCAGCCTCGACTTTATAGCAATCAGCCCCAGCATTTT
j_call: TRBJ2-7; d_call: TRBD1; v_call: TRBV6-5; clone_size: once; cdr3_aa: CASRRQGAYEQYF; cdr3_nt: TGTGCCAGCAGAAGACAGGGGGCCTACGAGCAGTACTTC
j_call: TRBJ1-2; d_call: -; v_call: TRBV2; clone_size: few; cdr3_aa: CASSAQGMSYGYTF; cdr3_nt: TGTGCCAGCAGTGCTCAGGGAATGTCCTATGGCTACACCTTC
j_call: TRBJ2-7; d_call: -; v_call: TRBV21-1; clone_size: -; cdr3_aa: CASGTGSSGYEQYF; cdr3_nt: TGTGCCAGCGGTACCGGGTCTAGCGGGTACGAGCAGTACTTC
j_call: TRBJ2-3; d_call: TRBD2; v_call: TRBV3-1/TRBV3-2; clone_size: -; cdr3_aa: CASSPYGSGGDTQYF; cdr3_nt: TGTGCCAGCAGCCCCTATGGGAGCGGGGGAGATACGCAGTATTTT
j_call: TRBJ2-7; d_call: -; v_call: TRBV5-1; clone_size: -; cdr3_aa: CASSLDGDTVVYEQYF; cdr3_nt: TGCGCCAGCAGCTTGGATGGGGACACCGTCGTGTACGAGCAGTACTTC
j_call: TRBJ1-1; d_call: -; v_call: TRBV6-5; clone_size: -; cdr3_aa: CASSFNSPEAFF; cdr3_nt: TGTGCCAGCAGTTTTAACAGCCCTGAAGCTTTCTTT
j_call: TRBJ2-2; d_call: -; v_call: TRBV5-1; clone_size: few; cdr3_aa: CASSLVRQEDLFF; cdr3_nt: TGCGCCAGCAGCTTAGTCAGACAGGAGGACCTGTTTTTT
j_call: TRBJ2-3; d_call: TRBD1; v_call: TRBV24-1; clone_size: -; cdr3_aa: CATSDPPGGSADTQYF; cdr3_nt: TGTGCCACCAGTGATCCCCCAGGGGGCAGCGCAGATACGCAGTATTTT